This T cell receptor beta chain was recovered during a study of tumor-infiltrating lymphocytes in primary liver carcinoma. For the study at large: Surgeons resected the patients' primary liver carcinomas.

The table lists this clonotype with a count of one. The antigen remains unidentified. Regarding the study as a whole: Blood had a significantly lower top-250-clone fraction than tumors did (p = 0.039).

The blood RNA (from unsorted whole blood) was obtained, and germline DNA was also extracted. The patients, who had chronic HBV infection, were treatment-naive (untreated). The template, roughly 0.45 ug total RNA, yielded TCR beta cDNA made with a constant-region primer. Libraries for TCR beta were built through three nested multiplex PCR rounds, which together made up a slightly modified ARM-PCR procedure. Amplification in the first two PCR rounds was performed using TRBV1-TRBV30 forward primers and a C-beta reverse primer for roughly 10 cycles each. MiXCR, run by TCRdb on the multiplex PCR reads, gives a single entry per CDR3 protein. The profile shows fewer than 400,000 distinct CDR3 sequences, almost 60% of them singletons. This CDR3 spans 15 amino acids. V gave up 5 bases and J gave up 9 bases, with 22 bases separating them. The germline V gene encodes CDR1 SGHAT and CDR2 FQNNGV.

The receptor was derived from a woman in her twenties or thirties with primary liver carcinoma and hepatitis B virus infection. The material sequenced was peripheral blood. V is TRBV11-2 and J is TRBJ2-5, with D maybe TRBD1 (6 bases). CDR3: CASSLTRGLQDAQYF. CDR3 in DNA: TGTGCCAGCAGCCTCACAAGGGGGTTACAGGATGCCCAGTACTTC.